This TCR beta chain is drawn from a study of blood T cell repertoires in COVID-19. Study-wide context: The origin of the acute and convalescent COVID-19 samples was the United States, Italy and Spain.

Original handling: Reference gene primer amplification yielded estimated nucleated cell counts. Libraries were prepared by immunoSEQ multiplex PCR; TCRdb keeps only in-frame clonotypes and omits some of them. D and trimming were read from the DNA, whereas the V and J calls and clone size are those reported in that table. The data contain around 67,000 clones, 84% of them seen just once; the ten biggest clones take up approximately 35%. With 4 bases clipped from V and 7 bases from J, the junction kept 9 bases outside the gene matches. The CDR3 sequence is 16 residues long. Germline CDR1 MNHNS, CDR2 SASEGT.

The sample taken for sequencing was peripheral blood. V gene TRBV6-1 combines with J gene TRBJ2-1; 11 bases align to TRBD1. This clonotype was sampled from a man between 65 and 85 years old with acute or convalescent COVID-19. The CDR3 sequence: CASSAGQGALGNEQFF. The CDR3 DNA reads TGTGCCAGCAGTGCTGGACAGGGGGCGCTGGGGAATGAGCAGTTCTTC.